The sequence of this T cell receptor (beta chain) was determined in a study of blood T cells in healthy people across ages. For the second PCR, which ran for about 7 to 11 cycles, a sample-barcoded 5' primer and a J-beta primer mix were used. In TCRdb, the 5' RACE reads were re-called with MiXCR into one record per CDR3 protein. The table has hundreds of thousands of distinct CDR3 sequences, roughly 43% seen once. V dropped 5 bases and J dropped 0 bases, with 11 bases sitting between them. There are 14 residues in the CDR3. From germline, CDR1 is MNHEY and CDR2 SVGEGT. There are many counts of this clonotype.

This TCR derives from a woman aged 55-69 years in good health. The chain uses TRBV6-2 or TRBV6-3 and TRBJ2-7; TRBD2 is a possible D gene (6 bases). Sequencing was performed on blood. The CDR3 sequence: CASSEWEDSYEQYF. DNA of the CDR3: TGTGCCAGCAGTGAGTGGGAGGACTCCTACGAGCAGTACTTC.